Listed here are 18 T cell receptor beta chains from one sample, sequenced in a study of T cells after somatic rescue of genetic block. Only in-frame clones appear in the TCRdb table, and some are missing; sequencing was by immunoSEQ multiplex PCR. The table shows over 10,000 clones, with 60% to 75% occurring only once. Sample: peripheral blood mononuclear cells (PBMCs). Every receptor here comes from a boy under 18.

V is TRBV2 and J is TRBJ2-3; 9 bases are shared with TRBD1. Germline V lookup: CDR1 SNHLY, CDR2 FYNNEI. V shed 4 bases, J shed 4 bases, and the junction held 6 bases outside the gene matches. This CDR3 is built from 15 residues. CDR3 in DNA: TGTGCCAGCAGTGTCTCACAGGGGGCACCAGATACGCAGTATTTT. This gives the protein CASSVSQGAPDTQYF. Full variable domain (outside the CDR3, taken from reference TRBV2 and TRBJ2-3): EPEVTQTPSHQVTQMGQEVILRCVPISNHLYFYWYRQILGQKVEFLVSFYNNEISEKSEIFDDQFSVERPDGSNFTLKIRSTKLEDSAMYFCASSVSQGAPDTQYFGPGTRLTVL.

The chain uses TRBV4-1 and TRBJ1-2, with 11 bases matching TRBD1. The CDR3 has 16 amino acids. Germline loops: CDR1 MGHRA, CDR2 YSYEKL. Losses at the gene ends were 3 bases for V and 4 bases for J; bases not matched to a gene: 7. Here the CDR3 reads CASSQPDRGRGYGYTF. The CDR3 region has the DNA TGCGCCAGCAGCCAGCCGGACAGGGGGCGAGGCTATGGCTACACCTTC.

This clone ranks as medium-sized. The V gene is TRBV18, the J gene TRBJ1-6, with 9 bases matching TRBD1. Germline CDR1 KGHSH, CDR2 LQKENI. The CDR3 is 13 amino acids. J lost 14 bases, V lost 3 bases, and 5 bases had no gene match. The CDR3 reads CASSPTGGSSLHF. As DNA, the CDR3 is TGTGCCAGCTCACCTACAGGGGGCAGCTCCCTCCACTTT.

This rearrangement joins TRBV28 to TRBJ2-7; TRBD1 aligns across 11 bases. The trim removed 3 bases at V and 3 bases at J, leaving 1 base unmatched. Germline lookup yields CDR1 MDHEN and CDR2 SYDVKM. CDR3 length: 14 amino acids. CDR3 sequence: CASSFGTGGYEQYF. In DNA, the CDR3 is TGTGCCAGCAGTTTTGGGACAGGGGGCTACGAGCAGTACTTC. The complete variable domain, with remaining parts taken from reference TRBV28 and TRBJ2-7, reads DVKVTQSSRYLVKRTGEKVFLECVQDMDHENMFWYRQDPGLGLRLIYFSYDVKMKEKGDIPEGYSVSREKKERFSLILESASTNQTSMYLCASSFGTGGYEQYFGPGTRLTVT.

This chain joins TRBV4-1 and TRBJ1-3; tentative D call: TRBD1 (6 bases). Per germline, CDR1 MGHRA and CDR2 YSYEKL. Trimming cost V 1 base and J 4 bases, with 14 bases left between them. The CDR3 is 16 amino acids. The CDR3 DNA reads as TGCGCCAGCAGCCAAGGGACAGATCTTTCGGGAAACACCATATATTTT. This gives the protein CASSQGTDLSGNTIYF.

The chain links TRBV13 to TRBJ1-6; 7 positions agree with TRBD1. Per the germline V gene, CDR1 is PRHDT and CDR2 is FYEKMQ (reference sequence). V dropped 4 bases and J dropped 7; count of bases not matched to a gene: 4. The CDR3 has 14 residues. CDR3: CASSSGQANSPLHF. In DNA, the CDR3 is TGTGCCAGCAGCTCCGGACAGGCCAATTCACCCCTCCACTTT.

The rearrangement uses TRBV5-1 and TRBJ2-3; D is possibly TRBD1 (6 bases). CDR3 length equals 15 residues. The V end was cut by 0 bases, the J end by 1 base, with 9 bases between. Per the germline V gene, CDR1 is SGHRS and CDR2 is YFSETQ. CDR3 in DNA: TGCGCCAGCAGCTTGGGGTACAGGGGCACAGATACGCAGTATTTT. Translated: CASSLGYRGTDTQYF.

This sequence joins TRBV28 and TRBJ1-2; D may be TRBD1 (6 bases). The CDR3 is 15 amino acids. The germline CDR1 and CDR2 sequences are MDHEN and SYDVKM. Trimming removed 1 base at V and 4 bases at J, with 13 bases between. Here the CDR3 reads CASSLYGEGGYGYTF. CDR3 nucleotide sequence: TGTGCCAGCAGTTTATATGGGGAAGGGGGCTATGGCTACACCTTC.

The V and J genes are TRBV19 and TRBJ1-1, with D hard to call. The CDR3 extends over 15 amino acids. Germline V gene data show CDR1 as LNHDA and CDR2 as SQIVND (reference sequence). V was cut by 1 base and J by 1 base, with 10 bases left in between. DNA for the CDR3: TGTGCCAGTAGTATAGCGGCCAGCCCGAACACTGAAGCTTTCTTT. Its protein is CASSIAASPNTEAFF.

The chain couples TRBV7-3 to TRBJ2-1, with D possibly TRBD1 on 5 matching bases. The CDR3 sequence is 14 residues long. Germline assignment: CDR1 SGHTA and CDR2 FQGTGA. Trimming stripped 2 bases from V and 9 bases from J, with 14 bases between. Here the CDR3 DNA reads TGTGCCAGCAGCTTAGACCAGTCTACAGGTGAGCAGTTCTTC. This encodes CASSLDQSTGEQFF.

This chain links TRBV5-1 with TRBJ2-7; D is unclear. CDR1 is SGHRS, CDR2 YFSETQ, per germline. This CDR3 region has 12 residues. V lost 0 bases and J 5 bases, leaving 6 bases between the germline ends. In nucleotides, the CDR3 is TGCGCCAGCAGCTTGGTTTTGGACGAGCAGTACTTC. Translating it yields CASSLVLDEQYF.

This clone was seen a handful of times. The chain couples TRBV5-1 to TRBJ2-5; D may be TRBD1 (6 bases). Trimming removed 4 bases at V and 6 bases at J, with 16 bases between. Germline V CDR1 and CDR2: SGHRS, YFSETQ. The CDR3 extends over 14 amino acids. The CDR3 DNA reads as TGCGCCAGCAGCCTGACAGGCGGGCAACAGACCCAGTACTTC. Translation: CASSLTGGQQTQYF.

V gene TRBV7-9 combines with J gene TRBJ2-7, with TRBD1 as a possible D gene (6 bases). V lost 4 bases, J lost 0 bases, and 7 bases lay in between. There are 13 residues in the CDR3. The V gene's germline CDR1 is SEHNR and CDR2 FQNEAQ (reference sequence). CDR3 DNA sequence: TGTGCCAGCAGCTGGACAGTCTCCTACGAGCAGTACTTC. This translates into CASSWTVSYEQYF.

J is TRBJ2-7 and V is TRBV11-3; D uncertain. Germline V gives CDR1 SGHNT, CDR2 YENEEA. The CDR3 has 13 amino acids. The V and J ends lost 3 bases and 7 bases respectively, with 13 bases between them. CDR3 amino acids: CASSFAPFLEQYF. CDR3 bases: TGTGCCAGCAGCTTTGCCCCGTTCTTGGAGCAGTACTTC. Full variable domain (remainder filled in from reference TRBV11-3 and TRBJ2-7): EAGVVQSPRYKIIEKKQPVAFWCNPISGHNTLYWYLQNLGQGPELLIRYENEEAVDDSQLPKDRFSAERLKGVDSTLKIQPAELGDSAVYLCASSFAPFLEQYFGPGTRLTVT.

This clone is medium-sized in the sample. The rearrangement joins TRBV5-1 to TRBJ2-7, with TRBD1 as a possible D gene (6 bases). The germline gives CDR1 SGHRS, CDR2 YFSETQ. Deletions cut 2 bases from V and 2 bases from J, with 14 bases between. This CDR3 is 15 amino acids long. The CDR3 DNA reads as TGCGCCAGCAGCTTATCAAAGGGGGACCCCTACGAGCAGTACTTC. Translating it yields CASSLSKGDPYEQYF.

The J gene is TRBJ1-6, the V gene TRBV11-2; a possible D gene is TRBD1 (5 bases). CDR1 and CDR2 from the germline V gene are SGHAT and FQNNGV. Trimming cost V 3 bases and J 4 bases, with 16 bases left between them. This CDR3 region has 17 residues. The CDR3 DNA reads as TGTGCCAGCAGCTTCCCCCTCAACGGGGGATATAATTCACCCCTCCACTTT. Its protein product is CASSFPLNGGYNSPLHF. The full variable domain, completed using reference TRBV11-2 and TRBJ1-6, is EAGVAQSPRYKIIEKRQSVAFWCNPISGHATLYWYQQILGQGPKLLIQFQNNGVVDDSQLPKDRFSAERLKGVDSTLKIQPAKLEDSAVYLCASSFPLNGGYNSPLHFGNGTRLTVT.

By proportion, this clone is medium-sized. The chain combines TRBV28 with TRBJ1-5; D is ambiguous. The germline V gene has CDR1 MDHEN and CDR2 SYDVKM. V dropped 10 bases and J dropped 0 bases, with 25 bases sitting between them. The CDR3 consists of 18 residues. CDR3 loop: CATTLDSLKVFSNQPQHF. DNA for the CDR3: TGTGCCACGACACTTGATTCCCTTAAGGTGTTTAGCAATCAGCCCCAGCATTTT.

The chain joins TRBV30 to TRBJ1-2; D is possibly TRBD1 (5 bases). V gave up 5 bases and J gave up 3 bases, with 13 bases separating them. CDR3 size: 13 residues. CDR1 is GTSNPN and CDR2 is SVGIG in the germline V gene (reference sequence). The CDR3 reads CAWYTGTYYGYTF. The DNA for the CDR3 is TGTGCCTGGTATACCGGGACCTACTATGGCTACACCTTC.